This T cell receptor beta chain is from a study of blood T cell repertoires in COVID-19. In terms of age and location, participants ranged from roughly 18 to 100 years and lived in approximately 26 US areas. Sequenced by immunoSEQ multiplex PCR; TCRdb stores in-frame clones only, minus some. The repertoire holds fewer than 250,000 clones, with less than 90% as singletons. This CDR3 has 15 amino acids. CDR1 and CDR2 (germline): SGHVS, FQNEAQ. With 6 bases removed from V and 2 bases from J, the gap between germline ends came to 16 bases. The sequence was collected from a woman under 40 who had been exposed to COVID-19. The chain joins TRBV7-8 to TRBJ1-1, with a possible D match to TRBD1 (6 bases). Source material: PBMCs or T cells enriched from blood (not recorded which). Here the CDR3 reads CASRQRDGTNTEAFF. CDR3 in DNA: TGTGCCAGCAGACAAAGGGACGGGACAAACACTGAAGCTTTCTTT.